This TCR beta chain originates from a study of persistence of HIV-infected CD4 T cells. The V gene's germline CDR1 is SGDLS and CDR2 YYNGEE. CDR3 length: 15 amino acids. Trimming took off 4 bases at V and 1 base at J, with 12 bases between the two ends. Sequencing used immunoSEQ version 4 in survey mode. Repertoires were generated with immunoSEQ multiplex PCR, while TCRdb's copy carries only in-frame clones and drops some. The sample contains about 20,000 clones, 65% of which appear only once. General study findings and limits: TCR oligoclonality correlated with proviral oligoclonality in the same sorted populations.

This clone showed up just a few times. Its antigen is unidentified. Cells were stimulated with overlapping HIV-1 Gag 15-mer peptides. Responding CD4+ T cells were sorted by upregulation of both CD40 ligand and CD69. Donors had CD4+ T cell counts above 400 cells/uL and were CMV-seropositive. CD8+ T cells were removed from PBMCs prior to stimulation. Sequenced material: CD4+ T cells sorted from PBMCs after roughly 18-hour stimulation, taken from a patient who received antiretroviral therapy. This sequence was found in an adult woman with HIV who was CMV-seropositive. The V and J genes are TRBV9 and TRBJ1-3; D is ambiguous. This chain's CDR3 is CASSPPGLSGNTIYF. For the CDR3, the DNA is TGTGCCAGCAGCCCCCCGGGTTTGTCTGGAAACACCATATATTTT.